Presented here are 9 T cell receptor beta chains from one specimen sequenced in a study of cytomegalovirus exposure and HLA in healthy donors (dated by TCRdb to 2016 to 2017). Libraries were built with the immunoSEQ multiplex PCR assay. The multiplex PCR relied on a mix of 60 forward primers for TCR Vbeta segments and 13 reverse primers for TCR Jbeta segments. Sourced from immuneACCESS, this table was stored by TCRdb with only in-frame sequences that have V and J called. A share of the clones is absent; for the studies checked, an unresolved V gene accounts for under half, and the remainder has no known explanation. The sample contains roughly 130,000 clones, 66% of them found a single time. The ten largest clones add up to approximately 6.5% of the sample. Sequences were obtained from PBMCs. The source of these receptors is a woman aged 55-70 years in good health and CMV-seronegative.

This clone has only a few counts. This chain uses TRBV6-1 with TRBJ2-1; 9 nucleotides agree with TRBD2. The V gene end was trimmed by 4 bases and the J gene end by 7 bases; junction bases not matched to a gene: 5. Per the germline V gene, CDR1 is MNHNS and CDR2 is SASEGT. This CDR3 is built from 14 residues. The chain's CDR3 is CASSVGGGANEQFF. The CDR3 coding sequence is TGTGCCAGCAGTGTTGGCGGGGGGGCAAATGAGCAGTTCTTC.

The V and J genes are TRBV6-1 and TRBJ1-2; weak D call: TRBD1 (5 bases). The CDR3 contains 14 residues. Per the germline V gene, CDR1 is MNHNS and CDR2 is SASEGT. The V gene lost 3 bases and the J gene lost 4 bases, with 12 bases spanning the gap. CDR3 protein: CASSEALTVYGYTF. For the CDR3, the DNA is TGTGCCAGCAGTGAGGCGTTGACAGTCTATGGCTACACCTTC.

The chain joins TRBV7-6 to TRBJ2-6; 8 nucleotides match TRBD2. The CDR3 runs to 16 residues. The germline V gene has CDR1 SGHVS and CDR2 FNYEAQ. The trim removed 5 bases at V and 0 bases at J, leaving 3 bases unmatched. The CDR3 DNA follows: TGTGCCAGCAGCCCCCGGGGGGGCTCTGGGGCCAACGTCCTGACTTTC. It encodes CASSPRGGSGANVLTF.

This clone was seen a few times. The chain joins TRBV7-3 to TRBJ2-2; TRBD1 aligns across 8 bases. This CDR3 has 14 amino acids. V gave up 4 bases and J gave up 3 bases; unmatched junction bases: 1. Germline CDR1 and CDR2: SGHTA and FQGTGA. The chain's CDR3 is CASSSGGHTGELFF. CDR3 sequence (DNA): TGTGCCAGCAGCTCAGGGGGCCACACCGGGGAGCTGTTTTTT.

The chain recombines TRBV19 with TRBJ1-2; D might be TRBD1 (6 bases). Germline V gene sequence: CDR1 LNHDA, CDR2 SQIVND (reference sequence). The V gene lost 8 bases and the J gene lost 8 bases, with 21 bases spanning the gap. This CDR3 contains 14 residues. This chain's CDR3 is CASWDLPPTGGYTF. The CDR3 coding sequence is TGTGCCAGTTGGGACCTCCCCCCGACAGGAGGCTACACCTTC. The full variable domain, its missing parts supplied by reference TRBV19 and TRBJ1-2, is DGGITQSPKYLFRKEGQNVTLSCEQNLNHDAMYWYRQDPGQGLRLIYYSQIVNDFQKGDIAEGYSVSREKKESFPLTVTSAQKNPTAFYLCASWDLPPTGGYTFGSGTRLTVV.

The chain combines TRBV29-1 with TRBJ2-7, with D possibly being TRBD1 (6 bases). V lost 4 bases, J lost 0 bases, and 16 bases lay in between. Germline CDR1 and CDR2: SQVTM and ANQGSEA. The CDR3 consists of 15 residues. The CDR3 nucleotides are TGCAGCGTTGTCCCGGGACATAGGAGCTCCTACGAGCAGTACTTC. Translation gives CSVVPGHRSSYEQYF.

This clone was seen a handful of times. CDR3 region: CASSSSSGGTGELFF. CDR3 nucleotides: TGTGCCAGCAGCTCATCTAGCGGGGGGACCGGGGAGCTGTTTTTT. The chain joins TRBV5-5 to TRBJ2-2; 11 nucleotides align to TRBD2. This CDR3 has 15 residues. V was clipped by 3 bases and J by 5 bases; unmatched bases: 3. Germline V CDR1 and CDR2: SGHKS, YYEKEE (reference sequence).

The rearrangement uses TRBV4-3 and TRBJ1-2; 7 positions agree with TRBD1. V lost 0 bases and J lost 1; bases outside the gene matches: 5. CDR1 and CDR2 from the germline V gene are LGHNA and YSLEER. The CDR3 has 16 residues. Here the CDR3 reads CASSQDVQGDNYGYTF. CDR3 in DNA: TGCGCCAGCAGCCAAGATGTCCAGGGGGATAACTATGGCTACACCTTC.

The chain couples TRBV7-2 to TRBJ1-6; D is undetermined. The CDR3 covers 15 residues. V dropped 1 base and J dropped 5 bases, with 9 bases sitting between them. Germline CDR1 SGHTA, CDR2 FQGNSA. The CDR3 spells CASSLVRENNSPLHF. CDR3 coding DNA: TGTGCCAGCAGCTTAGTGAGGGAAAATAATTCACCCCTCCACTTT. The full variable domain, rest sourced from reference TRBV7-2 and TRBJ1-6, is GAGVSQSPSNKVTEKGKDVELRCDPISGHTALYWYRQSLGQGLEFLIYFQGNSAPDKSGLPSDRFSAERTGGSVSTLTIQRTQQEDSAVYLCASSLVRENNSPLHFGNGTRLTVT.